Presented here are 24 T cell receptor beta chains from one specimen sequenced in a study of CD8 T cells in Susac syndrome. Reverse transcription of roughly 0.5 to 1 ug RNA was carried out with random hexamers. One entry per CDR3 protein results from TCRdb running MiXCR on the immunoSEQ multiplex PCR reads. The sample has 300,000 to 350,000 distinct CDR3 sequences, approximately 90% seen once. Sequencing used CD4+ T cells from PBMCs. The receptors were sampled from a human donor with multiple sclerosis.

The V call is TRBV20-1, the J call TRBJ1-2, with 11 nucleotides matching TRBD1. Germline V gene sequence: CDR1 DFQATT, CDR2 SNEGSKA (reference sequence). V lost 1 base, J lost 4 bases, and 20 bases stayed unmatched. CDR3 size: 20 residues. CDR3 in DNA: TGCAGTGCTAGAGCAATCTCCGGGACAGGGGGATCGGGCGGCGGCTATGGCTACACCTTC. It encodes CSARAISGTGGSGGGYGYTF.

The J gene is TRBJ1-1, the V gene TRBV6-2 or TRBV6-3; tentative D call: TRBD1 (5 bases). The CDR3 extends over 15 amino acids. Trimming took 7 bases from V and 0 from J, leaving 15 bases between them. Germline CDR1 MNHEY, CDR2 SVGEGT. CDR3 sequence: CASNGSGKMNTEAFF. The CDR3 DNA is TGTGCCAGCAACGGTTCAGGGAAGATGAACACTGAAGCTTTCTTT.

The chain links TRBV4-3 to TRBJ2-1; 12 nucleotides align to TRBD2. This CDR3 is 22 amino acids long. The V segment lost 1 base and the J segment 1 base; nucleotides outside the gene matches: 17. Germline CDR1 is LGHNA and CDR2 is YSLEER. Here the CDR3 reads CASSQVFVGLAGGPGSYNEQFF. DNA of the CDR3: TGCGCCAGCAGCCAAGTTTTTGTAGGGCTAGCGGGAGGGCCTGGTTCCTACAATGAGCAGTTCTTC.

The V call is TRBV6-6, the J call TRBJ1-2; D is possibly TRBD1 (6 bases). In germline, CDR1 is MNHNY, CDR2 SVGAGI (reference sequence). The V and J ends lost 2 bases and 5 bases respectively, with 15 bases between them. This CDR3 spans 15 amino acids. Here the CDR3 DNA reads TGTGCCAGCAGTTACGTGGACGGGGGCGGGTATGGCTACACCTTC. It specifies CASSYVDGGGYGYTF.

The chain recombines TRBV4-3 with TRBJ2-3, with TRBD1 matching over 8 bases. The CDR3 consists of 17 residues. The germline V gene has CDR1 LGHNA and CDR2 YSLEER. V gave up 0 bases and J gave up 2 bases; unmatched junction bases: 7. The CDR3 spells CASSQDLPQGATDTQYF. Here the CDR3 DNA reads TGCGCCAGCAGCCAAGATCTCCCCCAGGGGGCCACAGATACGCAGTATTTT.

The CDR3 loop is CASSLGDRDSETQYF. The CDR3 DNA sequence: TGTGCCAGCAGCTTGGGGGACAGGGATAGCGAGACCCAGTACTTC. The chain links TRBV7-9 to TRBJ2-5; TRBD1 matches 9 bases. Looked up from germline, CDR1 is SEHNR and CDR2 is FQNEAQ (reference sequence). V dropped 3 bases and J dropped 5; count of bases not matched to a gene: 7. The length of the CDR3 is 15 residues.

This clonotype was counted a single time. This chain joins TRBV20-1 and TRBJ2-5, with D possibly matching TRBD2 (5 bases). The V gene lost 3 bases and the J gene lost 5 bases, with 13 bases spanning the gap. This CDR3 contains 13 residues. Looked up from germline, CDR1 is DFQATT and CDR2 is SNEGSKA (reference sequence). CDR3 amino acids: CSASPGMGETQYF. In DNA form, the CDR3 reads TGCAGTGCTAGTCCCGGGATGGGGGAGACCCAGTACTTC.

The rearrangement joins TRBV7-3 to TRBJ2-1; tentative D call: TRBD1 (6 bases). The CDR3 sequence is 15 residues long. V lost 5 bases and J lost 0, with 11 bases in between. From germline, CDR1 is SGHTA and CDR2 FQGTGA. The CDR3, as DNA: TGTGCCAGCAGCCGACAGGAAGGCTCCTACAATGAGCAGTTCTTC. Amino acids: CASSRQEGSYNEQFF.

This chain uses TRBV19 with TRBJ2-2, with D maybe TRBD2 (5 bases). The CDR3 totals 16 residues. V dropped 7 bases and J dropped 0 bases, with 15 bases sitting between them. Per germline, CDR1 LNHDA and CDR2 SQIVND (reference sequence). The CDR3 is CASISSIGANTGELFF. Written as DNA, the CDR3 is TGTGCCAGTATCTCATCAATCGGGGCGAACACCGGGGAGCTGTTTTTT.

The rearrangement joins TRBV5-1 to TRBJ2-7, with TRBD1 matching over 9 bases. The CDR3 is 14 amino acids. Germline CDR1 reads SGHRS; CDR2 reads YFSETQ. The trim removed 2 bases at V and 2 bases at J, leaving 2 bases unmatched. The CDR3 loop reads CASSLQGAPYEQYF. The DNA of the CDR3 is TGCGCCAGCAGCTTACAGGGGGCCCCCTACGAGCAGTACTTC.

This clonotype showed up just once. This chain joins TRBV7-2 and TRBJ2-2, with a possible D match to TRBD1 (5 bases). CDR3 size: 16 residues. Trimming took 2 bases from V and 3 from J, leaving 13 bases between them. Per germline, CDR1 SGHTA and CDR2 FQGNSA. The CDR3 sequence is CASSLFIRADTGELFF. In DNA, the CDR3 is TGTGCCAGCAGCTTATTCATCAGGGCAGACACCGGGGAGCTGTTTTTT.

In this sample, this clonotype turned up once. The chain combines TRBV4-3 with TRBJ2-1; 9 bases match TRBD2. With 4 bases clipped from V and 4 bases from J, the junction kept 8 bases outside the gene matches. This CDR3 is 16 amino acids long. The germline CDR1 and CDR2 sequences are LGHNA and YSLEER. CDR3 region: CASSPVYLAGYNEQFF. As DNA, the CDR3 is TGCGCCAGCAGCCCGGTATATCTAGCGGGGTACAATGAGCAGTTCTTC.

Here the CDR3 reads CASSRPSYEQYF. For the CDR3, the DNA is TGTGCCAGCAGCCGCCCCTCCTACGAGCAGTACTTC. The rearrangement joins TRBV3-1 to TRBJ2-7; D gene uncertain. CDR1 is LGHDT and CDR2 is YNNKEL in the germline V gene (reference sequence). V was cut by 4 bases and J by 0 bases, with 4 bases left in between. The CDR3 sequence is 12 residues long.

The gene calls are TRBV19 and TRBJ2-6; TRBD1 might be the D (6 bases). Germline V lookup: CDR1 LNHDA, CDR2 SQIVND (reference sequence). The V and J ends lost 6 bases and 2 bases respectively, with 8 bases between them. The length of the CDR3 is 14 residues. The CDR3 DNA follows: TGTGCCAGTAGCCACAGGGCTGGGGCCAACGTCCTGACTTTC. It encodes CASSHRAGANVLTF.

This chain joins TRBV7-3 and TRBJ2-3; 9 bases line up with TRBD2. Germline V lookup: CDR1 SGHTA, CDR2 FQGTGA. The junction had 3 bases not matched to a gene; V was cut back by 9 bases and J by 2 bases. The CDR3 is 13 residues long. CDR3 sequence reads: CASAGGPTDTQYF. CDR3 nucleotide sequence: TGTGCCAGTGCGGGGGGGCCCACAGATACGCAGTATTTT.

The rearrangement links TRBV29-1 to TRBJ1-1; TRBD1 matches at 7 bases. Germline V lookup: CDR1 SQVTM, CDR2 ANQGSEA. The CDR3 has 14 amino acids. With 4 bases clipped from V and 6 bases from J, the junction kept 11 bases outside the gene matches. CDR3 nucleotides: TGCAGCGTTGTTGCCCTACAGGGGAGGGCTGAAGCTTTCTTT. This gives the protein CSVVALQGRAEAFF.

The chain employs TRBV12-3 or TRBV12-4 and TRBJ2-1; TRBD2 aligns across 10 bases. This CDR3 has 18 residues. J was trimmed by 0 bases and V by 2 bases; bases with no gene match: 7. In DNA form, the CDR3 reads TGTGCCAGCAGTTTAAGGAGCGGGAGGGCCCTCTCCTACAATGAGCAGTTCTTC. Translating it yields CASSLRSGRALSYNEQFF.

The chain carries TRBV18 and TRBJ1-2; no clear D. The CDR3 is made up of 16 amino acids. V lost 6 bases, J lost 4 bases, and 21 bases lay in between. The germline V gene encodes CDR1 KGHSH and CDR2 LQKENI. The CDR3 DNA follows: TGTGCCAGCTCCTCCTTGACGGCCGGGGAAGGCTATGGCTACACCTTC. This sequence encodes CASSSLTAGEGYGYTF.

This rearrangement joins TRBV20-1 to TRBJ2-2; possibly TRBD1 or TRBD2 for D (5 bases each). Trimming stripped 3 bases from V and 1 base from J, with 15 bases between. Germline lookup yields CDR1 DFQATT and CDR2 SNEGSKA (reference sequence). The CDR3 spans 16 residues. DNA of the CDR3: TGCAGTGCTAGGGAACCTGGGACCTGGAACACCGGGGAGCTGTTTTTT. Amino acid sequence: CSAREPGTWNTGELFF.

The CDR3 protein is CASSLGPGEQYF. CDR3 nucleotides: TGTGCCAGCAGCTTAGGACCTGGCGAGCAGTACTTC. The chain is built from TRBV11-2 and TRBJ2-7; D remains ambiguous. CDR3 length: 12 residues. Trimming shortened V by 1 base and J by 6 bases, and 7 bases separated the two germline ends. Per the germline V gene, CDR1 is SGHAT and CDR2 is FQNNGV.

This clonotype appeared once. The chain recombines TRBV2 with TRBJ1-6; D unresolved. The germline V and J ends were trimmed by 2 bases and 7 bases, with 12 bases remaining between them. The germline V gene encodes CDR1 SNHLY and CDR2 FYNNEI. The CDR3 has 15 residues. CDR3 region: CASSEFRGPNSPLHF. The CDR3 nucleotides read TGTGCCAGCAGTGAATTTCGTGGGCCCAATTCACCCCTCCACTTT.

This chain joins TRBV3-1 and TRBJ1-5, with D possibly TRBD1 on 5 matching bases. The CDR3 contains 16 residues. Germline CDR1 LGHDT, CDR2 YNNKEL (reference sequence). Between the trimmed V and J ends, which lost 0 bases and 4 bases, there was a span of 13 bases. The CDR3 protein is CASSQDSGTGNQPQHF. As DNA, the CDR3 is TGTGCCAGCAGCCAAGATTCAGGGACGGGAAATCAGCCCCAGCATTTT.

The rearrangement joins TRBV3-1 to TRBJ2-7, with 9 positions matching TRBD2. With V trimmed by 4 bases and J by 2 bases, 6 bases remained unmatched. Germline V gene lookup returns CDR1 LGHDT and CDR2 YNNKEL (reference sequence). The CDR3 extends over 15 amino acids. The CDR3 protein is CASSLGGRAAYEQYF. DNA of the CDR3: TGTGCCAGCAGCCTAGGCGGGAGGGCCGCCTACGAGCAGTACTTC.

The chain employs TRBV5-1 and TRBJ1-1; 7 bases map to TRBD1. The V gene end was trimmed by 4 bases and the J gene end by 1 base; junction bases not matched to a gene: 4. Germline loops: CDR1 SGHRS, CDR2 YFSETQ. The CDR3 is 14 residues long. CDR3 amino acids: CASSGDRANTEAFF. CDR3 nucleotides: TGCGCCAGCAGCGGAGACAGGGCGAACACTGAAGCTTTCTTT.